This T cell receptor (beta chain) was documented in a study of blood T cell repertoires in COVID-19. The overall study: Whether acute or convalescent, the COVID-19 samples came from the United States, Italy and Spain.

There are 12 residues in the CDR3. The data were produced by immunoSEQ multiplex PCR, yet TCRdb's version contains in-frame clones alone and is incomplete. Of about 300,000 clones in the sample, approximately 81% were seen once. Within 2 weeks before study entry, exposed participants met a COVID-19 case. Sequenced sample: PBMCs or T cells enriched from blood (not recorded which). This TCR was sampled from a woman aged 25 to 39 who had been exposed to COVID-19. V gene TRBV21-1 combines with J gene TRBJ2-3; the table's D call TRBD2 went unverified against the DNA. TRBV21-1 corresponds to a pseudogene. The CDR3 loop is CASTGEADTQYF. The DNA for the CDR3 is TGTGCCAGCACGGGGGAGGCAGATACGCAGTATTTT.